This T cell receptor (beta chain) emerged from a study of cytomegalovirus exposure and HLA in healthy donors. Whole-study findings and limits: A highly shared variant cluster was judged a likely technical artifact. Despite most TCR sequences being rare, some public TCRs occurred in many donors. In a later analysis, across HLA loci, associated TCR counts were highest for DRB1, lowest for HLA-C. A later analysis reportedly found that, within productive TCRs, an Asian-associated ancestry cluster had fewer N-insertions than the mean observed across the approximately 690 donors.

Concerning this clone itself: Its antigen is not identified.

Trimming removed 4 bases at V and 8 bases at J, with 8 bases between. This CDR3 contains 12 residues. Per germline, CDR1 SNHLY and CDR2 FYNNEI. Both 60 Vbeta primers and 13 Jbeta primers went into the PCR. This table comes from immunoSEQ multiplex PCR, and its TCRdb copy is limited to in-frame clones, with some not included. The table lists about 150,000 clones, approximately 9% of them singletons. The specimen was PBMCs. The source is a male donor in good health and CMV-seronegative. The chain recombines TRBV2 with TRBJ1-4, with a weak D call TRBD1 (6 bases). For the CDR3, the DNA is TGTGCCAGCAGTGGGGGGCACGAAAAACTGTTTTTT. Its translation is CASSGGHEKLFF.